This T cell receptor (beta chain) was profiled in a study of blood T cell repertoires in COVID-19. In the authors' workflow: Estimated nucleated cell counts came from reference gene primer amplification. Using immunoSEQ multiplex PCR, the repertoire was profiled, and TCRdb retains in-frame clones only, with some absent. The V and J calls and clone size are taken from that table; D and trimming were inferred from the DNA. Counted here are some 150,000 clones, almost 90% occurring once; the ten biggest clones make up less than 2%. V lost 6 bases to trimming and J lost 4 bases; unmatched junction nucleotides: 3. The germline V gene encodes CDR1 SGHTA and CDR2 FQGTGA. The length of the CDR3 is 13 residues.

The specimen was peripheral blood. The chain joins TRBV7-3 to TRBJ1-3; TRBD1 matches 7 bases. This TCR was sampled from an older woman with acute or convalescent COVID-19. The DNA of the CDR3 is TGTGCCAGCAGTACAGGGGTCGGAAACACCATATATTTT. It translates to CASSTGVGNTIYF. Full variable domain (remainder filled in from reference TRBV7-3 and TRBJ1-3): GAGVSQTPSNKVTEKGKYVELRCDPISGHTALYWYRQSLGQGPEFLIYFQGTGAADDSGLPNDRFFAVRPEGSVSTLKIQRTERGDSAVYLCASSTGVGNTIYFGEGSWLTVV.